This T cell receptor (beta chain) was sequenced in a study of Ad26.COV2.S vaccination and SARS-CoV-2 variants. Study overall: Administration of Ad26.COV2.S was intramuscular, either once or twice 56 days apart. Study-level points and caveats: Vaccine and placebo groups showed comparable non-spike TCR breadth. The TCR-based breadth and depth measures might underestimate overall T cell responses. Compared with placebo recipients, vaccine recipients had higher spike-specific TCR breadth.

The CDR3 spans 13 residues. Between the trimmed V and J ends, which lost 4 bases and 0 bases, there was a span of 8 bases. The germline gives CDR1 SQVTM, CDR2 ANQGSEA. There are a few counts of this clone. Its matching antigen is unknown. Indicated treatment: roughly 18 received Ad26.COV2.S at low or high dose, single or two shots; roughly 5 received placebo; per-sample allocation not given. Material that was analyzed had been drawn on day 63 after the first vaccine or placebo injection. Libraries were prepared by immunoSEQ multiplex PCR; TCRdb keeps only in-frame clonotypes and omits some of them. The sample has roughly 420,000 clones, roughly 89% seen once.

The sample here was peripheral blood, taken in a trial of Ad26.COV2.S vaccine versus placebo. The sequence was collected from a person between 18 and 65 years old who received the Ad26.COV2.S COVID-19 vaccine or a placebo. J is TRBJ2-3 and V is TRBV29-1, with a possible D match to TRBD1 (6 bases). The CDR3 spells CSVVQGSTDTQYF. The CDR3 coding sequence is TGCAGCGTTGTACAGGGAAGCACAGATACGCAGTATTTT.